The clone carrying this T cell receptor beta chain has a count of ten or more. What was amplified from RNA transcripts were TCR beta CDR3 regions. An initial round of RT-PCR targeting the TCR CDR3 relied on the HTBI primer set. TCRdb reanalysed the multiplex PCR reads using MiXCR and keeps one entry per CDR3 protein. This sample has about 690,000 distinct CDR3 sequences, with 15% to 20% found just once. The data stem from a study of T cells in Graves' hyperthyroidism and ophthalmopathy. Sequenced: blood. The receptor comes from a middle-aged man with Graves' hyperthyroidism.

The CDR3: CASSLKISGRAGTDTQYF. For the CDR3, the DNA is TGTGCCAGCAGCTTAAAGATTAGCGGGAGGGCCGGTACAGATACGCAGTATTTT. The chain recombines TRBV11-2 with TRBJ2-3; TRBD2 aligns across 11 bases. Germline CDR1 reads SGHAT; CDR2 reads FQNNGV. The CDR3 has 18 amino acids. V trimming: 2 bases; J trimming: 3 bases; junction bases outside the gene matches: 10.